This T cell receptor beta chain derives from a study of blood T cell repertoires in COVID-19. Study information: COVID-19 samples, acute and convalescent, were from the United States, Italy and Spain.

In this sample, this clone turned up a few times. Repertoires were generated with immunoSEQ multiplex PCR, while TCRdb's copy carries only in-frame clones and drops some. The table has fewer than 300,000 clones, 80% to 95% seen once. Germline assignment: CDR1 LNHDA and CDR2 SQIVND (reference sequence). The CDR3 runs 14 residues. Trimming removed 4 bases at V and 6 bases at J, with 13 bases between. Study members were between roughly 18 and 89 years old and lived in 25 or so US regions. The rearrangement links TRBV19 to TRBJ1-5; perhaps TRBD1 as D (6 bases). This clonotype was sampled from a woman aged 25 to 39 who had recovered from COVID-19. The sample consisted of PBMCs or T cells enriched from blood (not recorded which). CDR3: CASSTSTGSQPQHF. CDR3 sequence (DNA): TGTGCCAGTAGTACTTCGACAGGATCTCAGCCCCAGCATTTT.